The 21 T cell receptor beta chains presented below share a single source sample, sequenced in a study of blood T cell repertoires in COVID-19. Here immunoSEQ multiplex PCR was the method, and the copy in TCRdb shows in-frame clones only, minus some. The sample contains about 200,000 clones, approximately 90% of which appear only once. What was sequenced was peripheral blood. The receptors come from a man in his forties or fifties with COVID-19, enrolled during active disease.

This rearrangement joins TRBV7-2 to TRBJ2-7; D may be TRBD2 (5 bases). This CDR3 spans 15 amino acids. The germline gives CDR1 SGHTA, CDR2 FQGNSA. The V and J ends lost 3 bases and 4 bases respectively, with 16 bases between them. CDR3 region: CASSFAVGSLYEQYF. The CDR3 bases are TGTGCCAGCAGCTTTGCCGTTGGGAGTTTGTACGAGCAGTACTTC.

The chain uses TRBV7-2 and TRBJ2-5, with D maybe TRBD2 (6 bases). Germline values: CDR1 SGHTA, CDR2 FQGNSA. The CDR3 totals 15 residues. V shed 5 bases and J shed 2 bases, with 15 bases lying between them. CDR3 bases: TGTGCCAGCAGCCGGAGGGTCGGGGGACAAGAGACCCAGTACTTC. It encodes CASSRRVGGQETQYF.

The rearrangement links TRBV6-2 or TRBV6-3 to TRBJ2-7, with TRBD2 matching 14 bases. The CDR3 is 17 amino acids. V dropped 5 bases and J dropped 2; count of bases not matched to a gene: 8. Germline lookup yields CDR1 MNHEY and CDR2 SVGEGT. DNA for the CDR3: TGTGCCAGCAGTAAGGGACTAGCGGGAGTTACCGCCTACGAGCAGTACTTC. This sequence encodes CASSKGLAGVTAYEQYF.

The rearrangement links TRBV7-9 to TRBJ2-1; TRBD1 matches at 7 bases. The CDR3 totals 12 residues. From germline, CDR1 is SEHNR and CDR2 FQNEAQ (reference sequence). The V segment lost 8 bases and the J segment 6 bases; nucleotides outside the gene matches: 4. This chain's CDR3 is CASGSGGNEQFF. As DNA, the CDR3 is TGTGCCAGCGGGTCAGGGGGCAATGAGCAGTTCTTC.

The rearrangement joins TRBV6-2 or TRBV6-3 to TRBJ2-7; the match to TRBD2 covers 10 bases. The CDR3 length is 16 residues. V was clipped by 5 bases and J by 7 bases; unmatched bases: 14. Germline lookup yields CDR1 MNHEY and CDR2 SVGEGT. In DNA, the CDR3 is TGTGCCAGCAGTAACCACCAACTAGCGGGGAAGGAGGAGCAGTACTTC. Translating gives CASSNHQLAGKEEQYF.

The chain joins TRBV5-1 to TRBJ2-7, with D hard to call. The CDR3 is 14 residues long. Germline V gene data show CDR1 as SGHRS and CDR2 as YFSETQ. V was clipped by 4 bases and J by 0 bases, with 11 bases between them. CDR3 loop: CASSAQVSSYEQYF. CDR3 sequence (DNA): TGCGCCAGCAGCGCCCAGGTTAGCTCCTACGAGCAGTACTTC.

The chain couples TRBV6-5 to TRBJ2-5; possibly TRBD2 for D (7 bases). Germline lookup yields CDR1 MNHEY and CDR2 SVGAGI. Trimming shortened V by 4 bases and J by 3 bases, and 12 bases separated the two germline ends. The CDR3 has 14 residues. The CDR3 nucleotides are TGTGCCAGCAGTTGGGGGGCGGGGGAAGAGACCCAGTACTTC. Translated: CASSWGAGEETQYF.

The chain links TRBV3-1 (or the pseudogene TRBV3-2) to TRBJ2-7; 8 nucleotides agree with TRBD1. The V gene's germline CDR1 is LGHDT and CDR2 YNNKEL (reference sequence). The J segment lost 6 bases and the V segment lost 5 bases, leaving 6 bases of the junction unmatched. CDR3 length equals 13 residues. The CDR3 sequence is CASSSGQGGEQYF. Written as DNA, the CDR3 is TGTGCCAGCAGCTCCGGACAGGGTGGCGAGCAGTACTTC.

The chain employs TRBV7-9 and TRBJ2-7; D remains unclear. In germline, CDR1 is SEHNR, CDR2 FQNEAQ (reference sequence). The CDR3 sequence is 12 residues long. Trimming pared 5 bases from V and 5 bases from J, leaving 10 bases between. The CDR3 bases are TGTGCCAGCAGCCCCCTTAGCAACGAGCAGTACTTC. It specifies CASSPLSNEQYF.

This chain's CDR3 is CASSRNPGQGGYEQYF. The CDR3 DNA is TGTGCCAGCAGCCGGAATCCGGGACAGGGAGGCTACGAGCAGTACTTC. The chain uses TRBV7-6 and TRBJ2-7, with 9 bases lining up with TRBD1. CDR3 length: 16 amino acids. The germline gives CDR1 SGHVS, CDR2 FNYEAQ. V was clipped by 5 bases and J by 3 bases; unmatched bases: 11. Combining the CDR3 with reference TRBV7-6 and TRBJ2-7 gives the whole variable domain GAGVSQSPRYKVTKRGQDVALRCDPISGHVSLYWYRQALGQGPEFLTYFNYEAQQDKSGLPNDRFSAERPEGSISTLTIQRTEQRDSAMYRCASSRNPGQGGYEQYFGPGTRLTVT.

This sequence joins TRBV11-2 and TRBJ1-5; the D gene is possibly TRBD1 (5 bases). V lost 5 bases and J 10 bases, leaving 15 bases between the germline ends. CDR3 size: 13 residues. Germline-derived CDR1 and CDR2 are SGHAT and FQNNGV. This CDR3 reads CASSRSGSEPQHF. The CDR3 DNA is TGTGCCAGCAGCCGCTCAGGGTCAGAACCCCAGCATTTT.

The chain has TRBV6-6 and TRBJ2-7, with D maybe TRBD1 (6 bases). V lost 8 bases and J lost 0, with 14 bases in between. CDR3 length: 14 residues. Germline V CDR1 and CDR2: MNHNY, SVGAGI (reference sequence). The CDR3 DNA reads TGTGCCAGCCGCCGGACAGCCGACTCCTACGAGCAGTACTTC. Translation gives CASRRTADSYEQYF.

The sample holds one count of this clone. This chain uses TRBV9 with TRBJ2-1; 9 bases are a match to TRBD1. The CDR3 totals 16 residues. Germline assignment: CDR1 SGDLS and CDR2 YYNGEE. The junction had 13 bases not matched to a gene; V was cut back by 6 bases and J by 6 bases. CDR3 sequence: CASTATPRQGVNEQFF. In nucleotides, the CDR3 is TGTGCCAGCACTGCAACTCCCAGACAGGGGGTCAATGAGCAGTTCTTC.

V and J are TRBV30 and TRBJ1-4; 11 bases fit TRBD1. The CDR3 length is 15 residues. Losses at the gene ends were 3 bases for V and 3 bases for J; bases not matched to a gene: 3. CDR1 is GTSNPN and CDR2 is SVGIG in the germline V gene (reference sequence). CDR3 bases: TGTGCCTGGAGGGACAGGGGGCTTTCTAATGAAAAACTGTTTTTT. Translation: CAWRDRGLSNEKLFF.

V gene TRBV24-1 combines with J gene TRBJ1-5, with 10 bases lining up with TRBD1. Germline V CDR1 and CDR2: KGHDR, SFDVKD. V dropped 3 bases and J dropped 3; count of bases not matched to a gene: 4. The CDR3 has 16 amino acids. The CDR3 here is CATSDPGTGDNQPQHF. The DNA for the CDR3 is TGTGCCACCAGTGATCCCGGGACAGGGGACAATCAGCCCCAGCATTTT.

This rearrangement joins TRBV5-4 to TRBJ2-3; 7 bases align to TRBD2. This CDR3 is built from 15 residues. Unmatched junction bases numbered 9, after V lost 3 bases and J lost 5 bases. Germline V gene sequence: CDR1 SGHNT, CDR2 YYREEE (reference sequence). The CDR3: CASSSPGGGIDTQYF. The DNA for the CDR3 is TGTGCCAGCAGCTCCCCGGGGGGAGGGATAGATACGCAGTATTTT. Based on the CDR3 plus reference TRBV5-4 and TRBJ2-3, the full variable domain is ETGVTQSPTHLIKTRGQQVTLRCSSQSGHNTVSWYQQALGQGPQFIFQYYREEENGRGNFPPRFSGLQFPNYSSELNVNALELDDSALYLCASSSPGGGIDTQYFGPGTRLTVL.

Notes on this clone: The same CDR3 arises from other DNA sequences in this sample as well. The rearrangement uses TRBV27 and TRBJ1-5; perhaps TRBD1 as D (5 bases). There are 14 residues in the CDR3. The germline V gene encodes CDR1 MNHEY and CDR2 SMNVEV (reference sequence). V lost 5 bases and J 2 bases, leaving 10 bases between the germline ends. The CDR3, as DNA: TGTGCCAGCAGTCCCGGGGGAGGCAATCAGCCCCAGCATTTT. The encoded protein is CASSPGGGNQPQHF.

The chain employs TRBV4-3 and TRBJ2-7, with 10 bases aligning to TRBD1. With 5 bases clipped from V and 3 bases from J, the junction kept 4 bases outside the gene matches. CDR1 is LGHNA, CDR2 YSLEER, per germline. The CDR3 has 14 amino acids. Written as DNA, the CDR3 is TGCGCCAGCAGCGTCCGGACAGGGGGCTACGAGCAGTACTTC. This codes for CASSVRTGGYEQYF.

This chain connects TRBV19 to TRBJ2-7, with D perhaps being TRBD1 or TRBD2 (5 bases each). Germline V gene lookup returns CDR1 LNHDA and CDR2 SQIVND (reference sequence). Trimming pared 4 bases from V and 1 base from J, leaving 11 bases between. The length of the CDR3 is 14 residues. Here the CDR3 reads CASSTEGSSYEQYF. CDR3 coding DNA: TGTGCCAGTAGTACAGAGGGGAGTTCCTACGAGCAGTACTTC. Variable domain in full (rest from reference TRBV19 and TRBJ2-7): DGGITQSPKYLFRKEGQNVTLSCEQNLNHDAMYWYRQDPGQGLRLIYYSQIVNDFQKGDIAEGYSVSREKKESFPLTVTSAQKNPTAFYLCASSTEGSSYEQYFGPGTRLTVT.

This chain connects TRBV25-1 to TRBJ2-6; tentative D call: TRBD1 (6 bases). Germline loops: CDR1 MGHDK, CDR2 SYGVNS. The CDR3 contains 13 residues. Trimming stripped 7 bases from V and 4 bases from J, with 8 bases between. The CDR3 here is CASTGAGANVLTF. CDR3 sequence (DNA): TGTGCCAGCACAGGGGCCGGGGCCAACGTCCTGACTTTC.

The V and J genes are TRBV19 and TRBJ2-5; D unresolved. Looked up from germline, CDR1 is LNHDA and CDR2 is SQIVND (reference sequence). V lost 3 bases and J 1 base, leaving 9 bases between the germline ends. There are 14 residues in the CDR3. This chain's CDR3 is CASSMGRSQETQYF. The CDR3 DNA reads TGTGCCAGTAGTATGGGTAGGAGCCAAGAGACCCAGTACTTC.